This T cell receptor (beta chain) was recovered during a study of T cell responses to AZD1222 COVID-19 vaccine. General observations from the study: The sample set comprised mostly white British donors with more females, and clonal diversity was possibly underestimated.

Some clones are missing from TCRdb's copy, which holds only in-frame ones; the method was immunoSEQ multiplex PCR. The sample holds under 200,000 clones, about 93% seen once. On this clone: Antigen: not known.

CDR3 size: 15 residues. Per the germline V gene, CDR1 is MNHEY and CDR2 is SMNVEV (reference sequence). V was clipped by 2 bases and J by 5 bases; unmatched bases: 5. The chain couples TRBV27 to TRBJ2-4, with TRBD2 matching 8 bases. The sequencing here drew on peripheral blood, taken on day 0 of AZD1222 vaccination. This clonotype was obtained from an adult in good health. The CDR3 DNA is TGTGCCAGCAGTTTAGGAAGCGGGAGTCAAAACATTCAGTACTTC. Its protein is CASSLGSGSQNIQYF.